This T cell receptor (beta chain) was recorded in a study of siplizumab effects on memory and regulatory T cells. Study conclusions and caveats: Tregs that proliferated in siplizumab cultures did not have their suppressive function confirmed. Siplizumab gave mappable alloreactive CD4+ clones an average Treg-derived fraction of under 75%, against under 35% in controls.

The length of the CDR3 is 16 residues. V shed 2 bases, J shed 2 bases, and the junction held 9 bases outside the gene matches. Germline V gives CDR1 MNHEY, CDR2 SMNVEV (reference sequence). TCRdb's table, derived via immunoSEQ multiplex PCR, lists solely in-frame clones and lacks some. The sample carries under 150,000 clones, roughly 94% recorded once. As concerns this clone: What it binds is not known.

The clonotype comes from a human donor in good health. Sample: non-Treg CD4+ T cells sorted from blood. The chain links TRBV27 to TRBJ2-7; TRBD1 matches 7 bases. The CDR3 sequence is CASSLKPGQAPYEQYF. In DNA form, the CDR3 reads TGTGCCAGCAGTTTAAAGCCCGGACAGGCCCCCTACGAGCAGTACTTC.